The 7 T cell receptor beta chains presented below share a single source sample, sequenced in a study of beta chain features in type 1 diabetes. Expressed TCRB transcripts were sequenced because the entire RNA isolate underwent reverse transcription. Produced via immunoSEQ multiplex PCR; TCRdb's table is partial and in-frame only. The sample consists of around 200,000 clones, about an eighth of them appearing once. Material for sequencing was central memory CD4+ T cells from blood. These receptors came from a woman aged 18-29 years in good health.

This rearrangement joins TRBV18 to TRBJ1-5, with no clear D. The CDR3 consists of 18 residues. Germline V CDR1 and CDR2: KGHSH, LQKENI. The V end lost 4 bases, the J end lost 2 bases, and 21 bases lay between the germline ends. This chain's CDR3 is CASSRQGGSSSGNQPQHF. Here the CDR3 DNA reads TGTGCCAGCTCACGACAAGGTGGCAGTAGTAGTGGCAATCAGCCCCAGCATTTT.

The chain recombines TRBV7-6 with TRBJ2-2; 7 bases line up with TRBD2. The V gene's germline CDR1 is SGHVS and CDR2 FNYEAQ. J was trimmed by 1 base and V by 1 base; bases with no gene match: 3. The CDR3 is 16 amino acids. The CDR3 DNA follows: TGTGCCAGCAGCTTAGTAAGCGGGATGAACACCGGGGAGCTGTTTTTT. Residues: CASSLVSGMNTGELFF.

The rearrangement uses TRBV28 and TRBJ2-1, with D tentatively TRBD2 (5 bases). The CDR3 loop spans 14 amino acids. V lost 6 bases and J 3 bases, leaving 12 bases between the germline ends. The germline CDR1 and CDR2 sequences are MDHEN and SYDVKM. The CDR3 coding sequence is TGTGCCAGCAGCCGCGGACTCGACTACAATGAGCAGTTCTTC. Amino acids: CASSRGLDYNEQFF.

This clone was observed a handful of times. This chain uses TRBV11-1 with TRBJ2-7, with D maybe TRBD1 (5 bases). Trimming cost V 5 bases and J 0 bases, with 17 bases left between them. CDR3 length: 16 amino acids. Per germline, CDR1 SGHAT and CDR2 FQDESV (reference sequence). The CDR3 is CASSPPQGLSSYEQYF. CDR3 bases: TGTGCCAGCAGCCCCCCCCAGGGCTTAAGCTCCTACGAGCAGTACTTC.

This clone has only one observation. V gene TRBV7-2 combines with J gene TRBJ2-7; TRBD1 aligns across 8 bases. CDR1 is SGHTA, CDR2 FQGNSA, per germline. The CDR3 has 15 residues. J was trimmed by 0 bases and V by 1 base; bases with no gene match: 2. CDR3 loop: CASSLGTGTSYEQYF. CDR3 in DNA: TGTGCCAGCAGCTTAGGGACAGGGACCTCCTACGAGCAGTACTTC.

V usage is TRBV19 and J usage is TRBJ1-5; D call uncertain. This CDR3 is built from 14 residues. Germline CDR1 LNHDA, CDR2 SQIVND (reference sequence). Trimming took off 5 bases at V and 8 bases at J, with 16 bases between the two ends. CDR3 nucleotide sequence: TGTGCCAGTAGTGTGGGCCAGCCGTGGGAGCCCCAGCATTTT. Translated: CASSVGQPWEPQHF.

This clone appeared a few times. The rearrangement joins TRBV5-1 to TRBJ2-7; D might be TRBD1 (5 bases). Trimming shortened V by 4 bases and J by 5 bases, and 13 bases separated the two germline ends. This CDR3 is built from 13 residues. Germline-derived CDR1 and CDR2 are SGHRS and YFSETQ. The CDR3 region is CASSVQGIHEQYF. As DNA, the CDR3 is TGCGCCAGCAGCGTGCAGGGAATCCACGAGCAGTACTTC.